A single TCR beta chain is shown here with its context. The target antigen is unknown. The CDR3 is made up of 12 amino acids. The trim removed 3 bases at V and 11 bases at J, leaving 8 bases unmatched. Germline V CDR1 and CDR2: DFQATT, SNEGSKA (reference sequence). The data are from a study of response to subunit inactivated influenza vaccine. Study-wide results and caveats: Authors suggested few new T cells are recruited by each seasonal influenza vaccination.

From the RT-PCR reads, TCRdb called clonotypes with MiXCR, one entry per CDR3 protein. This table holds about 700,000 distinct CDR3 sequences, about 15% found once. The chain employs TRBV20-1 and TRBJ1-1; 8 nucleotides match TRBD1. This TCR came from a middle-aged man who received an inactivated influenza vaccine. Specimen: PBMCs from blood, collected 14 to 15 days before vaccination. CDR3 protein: CSASMRNRGAFF. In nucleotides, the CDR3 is TGCAGTGCTAGCATGCGGAACAGGGGGGCTTTCTTT.